The present T cell receptor beta chain was sequenced within a study of radiotherapy plus CTLA-4 blockade in lung cancer. The overall study: Objective responses were recorded in 15% to 20% of patients, with disease control recorded in about 33%. Whole-study findings and limits: Peripheral blood showed expansion of tumor-derived TCR clones after radiotherapy and ipilimumab.

Details on this clone: The antigen remains undetermined. The junction differs from germline at one of its ends, possibly a read error.

Profiling relied on immunoSEQ multiplex PCR, and the TCRdb table lists in-frame clones only, not all of them. The sample comprises 90,000 or so clones, approximately 83% of which are singletons, and about 2% rests with the top ten. Looked up from germline, CDR1 is MNHEY and CDR2 is SMNVEV (reference sequence). The CDR3 is 14 amino acids. Focal radiation plus CTLA-4 blockade with ipilimumab was given to patients with chemo-refractory metastatic non-small-cell lung cancer. The origin of this receptor is a human donor with non-small cell lung cancer who had a partial response to radiotherapy plus ipilimumab. The sequencing used peripheral blood, collected from a patient treated with radiotherapy plus ipilimumab. This chain joins TRBV27 and TRBJ1-6; maybe TRBD1 (5 bases). The CDR3 region is CASSLSGTPPLRHF. CDR3 in DNA: TGTGCCAGCAGTCTATCCGGGACTCCGCCCCTACGCCACTTT.